This is a list of T cell receptor beta chains from one sample in a study of CD8 T cells in ankylosing spondylitis. TCRdb re-called the 5' RACE reads with MiXCR, one entry per CDR3 protein. Among 90,000 to 100,000 distinct CDR3 sequences, roughly 8.7% were seen once, and the ten largest hold more than 9.5%. Specimen: blood, either unsorted or a sorted T cell fraction (not recorded which). All receptors come from a male donor with ankylosing spondylitis or in good health (not recorded which). Both conserved end residues are part of each CDR3.

TRBV4-1	TRBJ1-2	CASSPDSVYGYTF
TRBV20-1	TRBJ2-7	CSARTGDSPYEQYF
TRBV7-9	TRBJ1-1	CASSPDGMRATEAFF
TRBV9	TRBJ2-1	CASSVALAGHNEQFF
TRBV2	TRBJ2-1	CASSPVFGASYNEQFF
TRBV9	TRBJ2-1	CASSVDPTSYNEQFF
TRBV4-2	TRBJ1-2	CASSQEVIDYGYTF
TRBV29-1	TRBJ2-7	CSVEDRGRPYEQYF
TRBV7-2	TRBJ1-4	CARGGEGNEKLFF
TRBV13	TRBJ1-2	CASSLFRFTGPNYGYTF
TRBV20-1	TRBJ2-3	CSAPASGKTDTQYF
TRBV14	TRBJ2-7	CASSPGQGLNHEQYF
TRBV12-3/TRBV12-4	TRBJ1-3	CASSPDSEEGNTIYF
TRBV20-1	TRBJ2-2	CSARDPGLAGVNTGELFF
TRBV7-2	TRBJ2-7	CASSLTGPTSYEQYF
TRBV19	TRBJ1-5	CASSLLGGTGAYQPQHF
TRBV18	TRBJ2-7	CASSPQGFYEQYF
TRBV6-2/TRBV6-3	TRBJ2-3	CASSYMERRPTDTQYF
TRBV6-5	TRBJ1-1	CASSYMTGTTEAFF
TRBV12-3/TRBV12-4	TRBJ2-5	CASSPTIGDRPETQYF
TRBV7-8	TRBJ2-4	CASSPLFAGGGGIQYF
TRBV7-2	TRBJ1-2	CASSLPTGQNYGYTF
TRBV20-1	TRBJ2-5	CSARKPGRKETQYF
TRBV12-3/TRBV12-4	TRBJ2-7	CASKGGNYEQYF
TRBV20-1	TRBJ2-2	CSARPRGTGELFF
TRBV7-2	TRBJ2-2	CASSLGPYTPNTGELFF
TRBV7-9	TRBJ2-5	CASSLATVAGALETQYF
TRBV3-1	TRBJ2-1	CASSHEWTGRREQFF
TRBV29-1	TRBJ2-5	CSVAGTGQETQYF
TRBV4-3	TRBJ1-2	CASSQDGGQGYGYTF
TRBV5-1	TRBJ2-3	CASSLSTAGQDTQYF
TRBV12-3/TRBV12-4	TRBJ1-5	CASSPGWEGASNQPQHF
TRBV7-2	TRBJ2-5	CVSRPDRDGETQYF
TRBV5-1	TRBJ2-3	CASSLASGSLWDTQYF
TRBV12-3/TRBV12-4	TRBJ1-2	CASSPGTGVPYGYGYTF
TRBV29-1	TRBJ2-1	CSAAVGTGLNEQFF
TRBV15	TRBJ1-1	CATTQRSLNTEAFF
TRBV5-1	TRBJ2-1	CASSFMGSYNEQFF